The TCR beta chain under discussion was sequenced for a study of kidney transplant recipient with SARS-CoV-2 infection. In germline, CDR1 is DFQATT, CDR2 SNEGSKA (reference sequence). The CDR3 sequence is 15 residues long. Trimming left V 0 bases short and J 3 bases short, with 12 bases between. TCRdb called the reads again in MiXCR, with one record for every CDR3 protein. The table has some 220,000 distinct CDR3 sequences, under 30% seen once. This clonotype was detected ten times or more. This receptor was taken from a male patient aged 25-45 years who had COVID-19 and was a kidney transplant recipient. Certain T cells may be donor cells from the graft. Specimen: a blood sample, collected at baseline and between days 110 and 120 from a kidney transplant recipient. The rearrangement uses TRBV20-1 and TRBJ2-1; D unresolved. The CDR3 nucleotides read TGCAGTGCTAGAGATCCCCAGCAGATCTACAATGAGCAGTTCTTC. This codes for CSARDPQQIYNEQFF.